The entry below describes one TCR beta chain. The data stem from a study of blood T cell repertoires in COVID-19. This CDR3 contains 13 residues. Germline V gene lookup returns CDR1 MNHEY and CDR2 SVGAGI. V lost 6 bases to trimming and J lost 0 bases, with 8 bases between them. Generated by immunoSEQ multiplex PCR, the TCRdb table keeps only in-frame clones and is missing some. Of roughly 290,000 clones in the sample, roughly nine tenths were seen once. This receptor was taken from a middle-aged woman who had recovered from COVID-19. Sequencing was done on a sample of PBMCs or T cells enriched from blood (not recorded which). The chain couples TRBV6-5 to TRBJ1-1; no firm D call. CDR3 protein: CASRLLVNTEAFF. In nucleotides, the CDR3 is TGTGCCAGCAGATTACTAGTGAACACTGAAGCTTTCTTT.